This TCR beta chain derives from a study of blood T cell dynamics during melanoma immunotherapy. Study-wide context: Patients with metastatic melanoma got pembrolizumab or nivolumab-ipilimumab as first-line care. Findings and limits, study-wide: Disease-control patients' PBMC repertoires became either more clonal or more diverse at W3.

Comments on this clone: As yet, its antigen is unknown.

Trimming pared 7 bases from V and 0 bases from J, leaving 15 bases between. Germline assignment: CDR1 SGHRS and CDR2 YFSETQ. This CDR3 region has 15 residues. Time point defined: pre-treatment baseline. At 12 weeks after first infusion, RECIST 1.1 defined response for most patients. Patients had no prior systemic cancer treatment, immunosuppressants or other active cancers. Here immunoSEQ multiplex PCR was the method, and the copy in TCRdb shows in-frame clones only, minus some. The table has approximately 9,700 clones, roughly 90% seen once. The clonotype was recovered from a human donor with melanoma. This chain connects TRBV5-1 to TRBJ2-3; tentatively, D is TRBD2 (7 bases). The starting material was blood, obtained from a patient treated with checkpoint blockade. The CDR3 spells CASGAGAGSTDTQYF. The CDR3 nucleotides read TGCGCCAGCGGCGCGGGGGCCGGGAGCACAGATACGCAGTATTTT.